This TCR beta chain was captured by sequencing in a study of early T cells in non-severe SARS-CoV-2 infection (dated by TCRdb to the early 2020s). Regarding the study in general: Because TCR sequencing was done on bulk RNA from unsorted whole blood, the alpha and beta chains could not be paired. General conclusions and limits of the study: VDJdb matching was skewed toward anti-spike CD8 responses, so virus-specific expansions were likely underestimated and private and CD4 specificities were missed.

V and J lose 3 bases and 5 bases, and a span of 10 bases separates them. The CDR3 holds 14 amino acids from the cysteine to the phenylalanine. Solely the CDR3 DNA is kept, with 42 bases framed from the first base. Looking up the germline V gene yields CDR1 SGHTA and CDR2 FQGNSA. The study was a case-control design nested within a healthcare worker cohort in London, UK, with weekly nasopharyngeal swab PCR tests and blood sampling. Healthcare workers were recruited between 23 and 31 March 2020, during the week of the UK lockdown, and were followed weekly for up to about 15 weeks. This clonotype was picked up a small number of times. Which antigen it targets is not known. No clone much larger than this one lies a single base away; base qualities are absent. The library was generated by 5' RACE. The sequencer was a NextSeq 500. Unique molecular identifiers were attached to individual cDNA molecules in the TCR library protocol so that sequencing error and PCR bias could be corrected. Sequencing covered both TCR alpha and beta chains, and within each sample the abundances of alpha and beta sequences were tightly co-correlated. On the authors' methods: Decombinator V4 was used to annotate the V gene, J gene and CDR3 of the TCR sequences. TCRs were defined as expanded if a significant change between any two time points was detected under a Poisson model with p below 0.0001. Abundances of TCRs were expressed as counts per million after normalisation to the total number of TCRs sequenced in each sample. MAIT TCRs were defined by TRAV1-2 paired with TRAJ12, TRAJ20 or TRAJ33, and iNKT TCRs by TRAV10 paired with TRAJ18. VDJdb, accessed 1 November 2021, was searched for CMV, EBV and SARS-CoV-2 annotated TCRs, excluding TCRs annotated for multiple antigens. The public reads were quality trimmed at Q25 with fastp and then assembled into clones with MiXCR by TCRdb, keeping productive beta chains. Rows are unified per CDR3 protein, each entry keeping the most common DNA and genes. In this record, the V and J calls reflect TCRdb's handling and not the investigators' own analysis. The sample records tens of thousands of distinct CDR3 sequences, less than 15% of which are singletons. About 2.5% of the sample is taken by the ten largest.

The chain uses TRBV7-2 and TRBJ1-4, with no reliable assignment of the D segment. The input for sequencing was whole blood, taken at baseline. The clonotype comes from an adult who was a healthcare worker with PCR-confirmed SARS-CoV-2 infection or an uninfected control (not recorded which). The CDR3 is CASSLARSNEKLFF. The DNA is TGTGCCAGCAGCTTGGCCAGGAGCAATGAAAAACTGTTTTTT.